Listed below are T cell receptor beta chains from one sample, sequenced in a study of blood T cell repertoires in COVID-19. Profiling relied on immunoSEQ multiplex PCR, and the TCRdb table lists in-frame clones only, not all of them. The sample consists of about 73,000 clones, around 77% of them appearing once. Sequencing input: peripheral blood. These receptor sequences come from a man aged 70-80 years with COVID-19, enrolled during active disease. Each CDR3 is given with its conserved first and last residue. A D gene is named only where the DNA matches it firmly. A clone size is listed for some rows: how often the clone was seen (once, few, many), or a class if it is expanded.

clone_size j_call v_call d_call cdr3_aa cdr3_nt
few TRBJ1-1 TRBV28 NA CASSFPTTGINTEAFF TGTGCCAGCAGTTTCCCTACCACAGGGATCAACACTGAAGCTTTCTTT
NA TRBJ2-7 TRBV18 NA CASSPPQGKAYEQYF TGTGCCAGCTCACCACCCCAGGGAAAGGCTTACGAGCAGTACTTC
NA TRBJ2-3 TRBV6-6 NA CASRRTAARATDTQYF TGTGCCAGCAGGCGAACGGCAGCCAGGGCCACAGATACGCAGTATTTT
NA TRBJ2-1 TRBV11-2 NA CASSLPYGQLIYNEQFF TGTGCCAGCAGCTTGCCGTACGGACAGTTAATCTACAATGAGCAGTTCTTC
NA TRBJ2-2 TRBV5-1 NA CASSTWGGNTGELFF TGCGCCAGCAGCACCTGGGGCGGAAACACCGGGGAGCTGTTTTTT
NA TRBJ2-1 TRBV9 TRBD1 CASSVAGGQGHNEQFF TGTGCCAGCAGCGTAGCTGGGGGACAGGGCCACAATGAGCAGTTCTTC
NA TRBJ1-2 TRBV6-5 NA CASSDPGRGYGYTF TGTGCCAGCAGCGACCCGGGGAGGGGCTATGGCTACACCTTC
NA TRBJ2-2 TRBV9 TRBD2 CASSVVTSGRVGELFF TGTGCCAGCAGCGTAGTGACTAGCGGGAGAGTAGGGGAGCTGTTTTTT
once TRBJ2-5 TRBV11-3 NA CASSLNRVRSQYF TGTGCCAGCAGCTTGAACAGGGTGAGGAGCCAGTACTTC
NA TRBJ2-1 TRBV7-8 TRBD2 CASSLRAAGFSYNEQFF TGTGCCAGCAGCTTAAGGGCAGCGGGATTCTCCTACAATGAGCAGTTCTTC
NA TRBJ1-2 TRBV5-1 NA CASSLMAAGSDYGYTF TGCGCCAGCAGCTTGATGGCCGCAGGGTCGGACTATGGCTACACCTTC
NA TRBJ1-1 TRBV25-1 TRBD1 CASRNRGSLATEAFF TGTGCCAGCAGAAACAGGGGATCCCTGGCCACTGAAGCTTTCTTT
NA TRBJ2-7 TRBV6-2/TRBV6-3 NA CASSYRSEAYEQYF TGTGCCAGCAGTTACCGCTCGGAGGCCTACGAGCAGTACTTC
NA TRBJ1-2 TRBV29-1 NA CSVGGGAGYGYTF TGCAGCGTTGGAGGGGGGGCTGGCTATGGCTACACCTTC
NA TRBJ2-1 TRBV19 NA CASSSERSSYNEQFF TGTGCCAGTAGTTCCGAGCGGAGCTCCTACAATGAGCAGTTCTTC
NA TRBJ1-4 TRBV28 TRBD1 CASSLGGQGNEKLFF TGTGCCAGCAGTTTAGGGGGACAGGGTAATGAAAAACTGTTTTTT
once TRBJ2-7 TRBV4-3 NA CASSQGRYDYEQYF TGCGCCAGCAGCCAAGGCAGGTACGACTACGAGCAGTACTTC
once TRBJ2-7 TRBV6-2/TRBV6-3 NA CASSYSEGGAYEQYF TGTGCCAGCAGTTACTCGGAGGGAGGTGCCTACGAGCAGTACTTC
NA TRBJ1-2 TRBV7-2 TRBD1 CASSLESQGAHYGYTF TGTGCCAGCAGCTTAGAAAGCCAGGGGGCTCACTATGGCTACACCTTC
NA TRBJ1-4 TRBV29-1 NA CSVVGVSEKLFF TGCAGCGTTGTAGGGGTTTCCGAAAAACTGTTTTTT
NA TRBJ1-3 TRBV4-2 TRBD1 CASSPYIVRTGAGNTIYF TGTGCCAGCAGCCCCTATATCGTACGGACAGGTGCTGGAAACACCATATATTTT
few TRBJ2-2 TRBV4-1 NA CASSQDPAEWNTGELFF TGCGCCAGCAGCCAAGATCCGGCGGAGTGGAACACCGGGGAGCTGTTTTTT
NA TRBJ1-1 TRBV9 NA CASSVVLAGEWGTEAFF TGTGCCAGCAGCGTAGTTCTTGCGGGGGAGTGGGGCACTGAAGCTTTCTTT
medium-sized TRBJ1-2 TRBV27 NA CASSPSGTFYGYTF TGTGCCAGCAGTCCCTCCGGGACTTTCTATGGCTACACCTTC
NA TRBJ1-3 TRBV7-3 TRBD1 CASSLGPGGTGNTIYF TGTGCCAGCAGCTTAGGACCAGGGGGCACCGGAAACACCATATATTTT
NA TRBJ2-2 TRBV19 NA CASRRDSSTGELFF TGTGCCAGTAGGCGGGACTCGAGCACCGGGGAGCTGTTTTTT
NA TRBJ1-1 TRBV5-1 NA CASSLGNSRSTEAFF TGCGCCAGCAGCTTGGGTAACTCCCGGAGCACTGAAGCTTTCTTT
NA TRBJ2-1 TRBV6-5 NA CASSYARLDRPEQFF TGTGCCAGCAGTTACGCCAGACTAGATAGACCAGAGCAGTTCTTC
few TRBJ1-4 TRBV4-2 NA CASSQDPEATNEKLFF TGTGCCAGCAGCCAAGATCCGGAGGCAACTAATGAAAAACTGTTTTTT
NA TRBJ2-7 TRBV19 TRBD2 CASSPLSAGTTSGGMREQYF TGTGCCAGTAGCCCCCTGAGTGCAGGGACTACTAGCGGGGGCATGAGGGAGCAGTACTTC
NA TRBJ1-6 TRBV7-8 NA CASKRAEYNSPLHF TGTGCCAGCAAGAGGGCGGAATATAATTCACCCCTCCACTTT
NA TRBJ1-1 TRBV6-5 NA CASTRTGGNTEAFF TGTGCCAGCACCAGGACGGGAGGGAACACTGAAGCTTTCTTT
NA TRBJ1-2 TRBV7-3 NA CASSSTRDGGGYTF TGTGCCAGCAGCTCCACCCGGGACGGGGGTGGCTACACCTTC
NA TRBJ1-2 TRBV2 NA CASSESGAIYGYTF TGTGCCAGCAGTGAATCAGGTGCTATCTATGGCTACACCTTC
NA TRBJ1-2 TRBV11-1 NA CASSLASQGHLSGYTF TGTGCCAGCAGCTTAGCGTCGCAGGGGCATCTTAGTGGCTACACCTTC
NA TRBJ1-2 TRBV25-1 NA CASSENRKNYGYTF TGTGCCAGCAGTGAGAACAGAAAGAACTATGGCTACACCTTC
NA TRBJ1-4 TRBV7-3 NA CASSLGSGNEKLFF TGTGCCAGCAGCTTGGGATCGGGAAATGAAAAACTGTTTTTT
NA TRBJ1-2 TRBV27 TRBD1 CASSTIGTGESYGYTF TGTGCCAGCAGTACAATCGGGACAGGGGAGTCATATGGCTACACCTTC
few TRBJ1-5 TRBV7-2 TRBD1 CASSLFGTEGNQPQHF TGTGCCAGCAGCTTATTTGGGACAGAGGGGAATCAGCCCCAGCATTTT
NA TRBJ2-6 TRBV4-3 NA CASSRLGTAVSGANVLTF TGCGCCAGCAGCCGACTAGGGACGGCTGTCTCTGGGGCCAACGTCCTGACTTTC
NA TRBJ2-3 TRBV5-6 NA CASTFVGSVRTDTQYF TGTGCCAGCACCTTCGTGGGTAGCGTCCGCACAGATACGCAGTATTTT
few TRBJ2-7 TRBV19 NA CASSINRVSYEQYF TGTGCCAGTAGTATCAATCGAGTATCCTACGAGCAGTACTTC
NA TRBJ2-7 TRBV12-3/TRBV12-4 TRBD2 CASRVAGGYEQYF TGTGCCAGCAGGGTAGCGGGAGGGTACGAGCAGTACTTC
NA TRBJ2-2 TRBV5-1 NA CASSPGATGELFF TGCGCCAGCTCCCCAGGGGCCACCGGGGAGCTGTTTTTT
NA TRBJ2-1 TRBV7-8 NA CASSLGRLGNEQFF TGTGCCAGCAGCTTAGGAAGACTCGGCAATGAGCAGTTCTTC
once TRBJ1-1 TRBV7-3 NA CASSLTHSLHNTEAFF TGTGCCAGCAGCTTAACCCATAGCCTTCATAACACTGAAGCTTTCTTT
NA TRBJ2-7 TRBV3-1/TRBV3-2 TRBD2 CASGVAGYEQYF TGTGCCAGCGGGGTAGCGGGCTACGAGCAGTACTTC
NA TRBJ1-3 TRBV6-5 TRBD1 CASRSRGPGNTIYF TGTGCCAGCAGGAGCAGGGGGCCGGGGAACACCATATATTTT
NA TRBJ2-3 TRBV19 NA CATSWAGDTQYF TGTGCCACCTCCTGGGCGGGGGATACGCAGTATTTT
NA TRBJ1-1 TRBV10-3 TRBD1 CAISGQGMNTEAFF TGTGCCATCAGTGGACAGGGGATGAACACTGAAGCTTTCTTT
few TRBJ1-2 TRBV5-4 TRBD1 CASSLPGQGVYGYTF TGTGCCAGCAGCCTACCGGGACAGGGTGTATATGGCTACACCTTC
NA TRBJ2-3 TRBV30 NA CAWGGRGAQYF TGTGCCTGGGGGGGAAGGGGTGCGCAGTATTTT